This T cell receptor (beta chain) is drawn from a study of CD8 T cells in ankylosing spondylitis. General study results and limits: Ankylosing spondylitis blood appeared to carry a characteristic TCR beta motif of several highly homologous variants. There was reportedly significant enrichment of clones that were disease-linked in matched ankylosing spondylitis synovial fluid. Some motif variants had been reported before (in reactive arthritis synovial fluid and blood).

It was by quantitative 5'-RACE with molecular barcodes that TCR beta libraries were made. TCRdb processed the 5' RACE reads anew with MiXCR; each CDR3 protein has one entry. The data show some 220,000 distinct CDR3 sequences, about 7% seen once. The table lists this clonotype with many counts. The target antigen is unknown. The sample taken for sequencing was blood, either unsorted or a sorted T cell fraction (not recorded which). This TCR derives from a male donor with ankylosing spondylitis.

This chain's CDR3 is CASSQGVFYEQYF. CDR3 sequence (DNA): TGTGCCAGCAGCCAAGGGGTCTTCTACGAGCAGTACTTC. The V gene is TRBV4-2, the J gene TRBJ2-7; D remains ambiguous. The germline gives CDR1 LGHNA, CDR2 YNFKEQ. The CDR3 loop spans 13 amino acids. The germline V and J ends were trimmed by 1 base and 3 bases, with 7 bases remaining between them.